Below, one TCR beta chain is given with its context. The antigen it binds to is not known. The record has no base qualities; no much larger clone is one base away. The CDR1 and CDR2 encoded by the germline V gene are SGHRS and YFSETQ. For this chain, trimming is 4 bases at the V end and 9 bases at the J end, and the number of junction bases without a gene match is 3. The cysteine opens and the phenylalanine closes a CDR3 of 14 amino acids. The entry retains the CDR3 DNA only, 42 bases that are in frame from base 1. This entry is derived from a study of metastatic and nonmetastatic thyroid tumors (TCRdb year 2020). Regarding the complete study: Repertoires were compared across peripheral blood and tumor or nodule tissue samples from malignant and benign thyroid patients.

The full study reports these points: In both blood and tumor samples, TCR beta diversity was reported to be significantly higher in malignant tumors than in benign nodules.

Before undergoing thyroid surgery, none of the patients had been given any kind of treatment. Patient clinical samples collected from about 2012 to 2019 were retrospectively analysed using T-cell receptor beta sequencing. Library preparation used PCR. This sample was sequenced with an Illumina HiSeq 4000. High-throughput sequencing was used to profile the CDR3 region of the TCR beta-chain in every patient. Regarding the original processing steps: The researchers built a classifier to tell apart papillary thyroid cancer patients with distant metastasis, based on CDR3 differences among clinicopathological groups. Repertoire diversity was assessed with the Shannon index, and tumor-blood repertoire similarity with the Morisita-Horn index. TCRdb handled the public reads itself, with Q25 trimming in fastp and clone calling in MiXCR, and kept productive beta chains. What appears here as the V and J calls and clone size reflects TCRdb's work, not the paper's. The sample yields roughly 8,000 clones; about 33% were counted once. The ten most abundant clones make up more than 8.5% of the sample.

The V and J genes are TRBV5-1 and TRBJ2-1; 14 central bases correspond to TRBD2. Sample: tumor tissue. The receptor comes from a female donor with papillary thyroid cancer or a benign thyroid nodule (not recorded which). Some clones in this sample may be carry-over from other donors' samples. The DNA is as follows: TGCGCCAGCAGCCAAGGACTAGCGGGAGGTGAGCAGTTCTTC. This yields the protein CASSQGLAGGEQFF.